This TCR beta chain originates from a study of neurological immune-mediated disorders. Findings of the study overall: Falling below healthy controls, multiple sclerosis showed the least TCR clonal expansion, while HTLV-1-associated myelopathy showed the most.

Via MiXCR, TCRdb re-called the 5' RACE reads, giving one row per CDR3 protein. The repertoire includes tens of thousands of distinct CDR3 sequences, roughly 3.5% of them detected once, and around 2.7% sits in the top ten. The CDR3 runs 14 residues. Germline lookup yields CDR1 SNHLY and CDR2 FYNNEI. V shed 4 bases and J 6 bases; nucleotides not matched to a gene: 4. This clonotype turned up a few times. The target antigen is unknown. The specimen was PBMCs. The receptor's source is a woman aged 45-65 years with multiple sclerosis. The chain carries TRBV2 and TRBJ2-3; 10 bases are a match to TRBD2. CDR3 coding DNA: TGTGCCAGCAGTGTACTAGCGGGGACGGATACGCAGTATTTT. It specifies CASSVLAGTDTQYF.